This entry lists 28 T cell receptor beta chains sequenced from one sample in a study of T cell responses to AZD1222 COVID-19 vaccine. Repertoires were generated with immunoSEQ multiplex PCR, while TCRdb's copy carries only in-frame clones and drops some. The sample includes 58,000 or so clones, about 83% of them seen just once. The source material was peripheral blood, sampled on day 0 of AZD1222 vaccination. Every receptor here comes from an adult in good health.

The chain carries TRBV5-1 and TRBJ2-1; 8 bases line up with TRBD1. With 4 bases clipped from V and 0 bases from J, the junction kept 15 bases outside the gene matches. The germline V gene has CDR1 SGHRS and CDR2 YFSETQ. The CDR3 totals 19 residues. In DNA, the CDR3 is TGCGCCAGCAGCCCTATGGACAGGGCCCCCACCAACTCCTACAATGAGCAGTTCTTC. It specifies CASSPMDRAPTNSYNEQFF.

The rearrangement links TRBV2 to TRBJ1-1; D is unresolved. Germline V gene sequence: CDR1 SNHLY, CDR2 FYNNEI. V was cut by 1 base and J by 10 bases, with 16 bases left in between. This CDR3 has 14 residues. The CDR3 sequence: CASSEDVTAKGAFF. CDR3 sequence (DNA): TGTGCCAGCAGTGAAGATGTAACAGCAAAAGGAGCTTTCTTT.

The rearrangement links TRBV18 to TRBJ2-4; D is unclear. Germline CDR1 KGHSH, CDR2 LQKENI. V lost 0 bases to trimming and J lost 7 bases, with 10 bases between them. The CDR3 has 14 amino acids. The CDR3 is CASSPPVPGNIQYF. In DNA, the CDR3 is TGTGCCAGCTCACCACCGGTTCCCGGGAACATTCAGTACTTC.

Worth noting for this clone: One junction end disagrees with the germline gene, perhaps due to a read error. This chain uses TRBV11-2 with TRBJ2-1, with a possible D match to TRBD2 (6 bases). Germline V gives CDR1 SGHAT, CDR2 FQNNGV. The CDR3 length is 14 residues. The CDR3, as DNA: TGTGCCAGCACCTTAAGGGGAGGCTACAATGAGCAGTTCTTC. Translated, it gives CASTLRGGYNEQFF.

This clone appeared a few times. The chain is built from TRBV28 and TRBJ1-6, with TRBD1 as a possible D gene (5 bases). Trimming removed 7 bases from V and 4 bases from J, with 23 bases in between. Per germline, CDR1 MDHEN and CDR2 SYDVKM. CDR3 size: 18 residues. Written as DNA, the CDR3 is TGTGCCAGCACCACCGGGGGGTCGGGGCACGGTTATAATTCACCCCTCCACTTT. Translation: CASTTGGSGHGYNSPLHF.

The V call is TRBV7-8, the J call TRBJ2-5; 15 bases agree with TRBD2. Unmatched junction bases numbered 14, after V lost 5 bases and J lost 1 base. The CDR3 length is 20 residues. CDR1 is SGHVS, CDR2 FQNEAQ, per germline. The DNA of the CDR3 is TGTGCCAGCAGCCTGTACCGGACTAGCGGGGGGGAGCCGCGCCAAGAGACCCAGTACTTC. As protein: CASSLYRTSGGEPRQETQYF.

CDR3 residues: CASVGESYGYTF. CDR3 nucleotides: TGTGCCAGCGTGGGGGAGTCCTATGGCTACACCTTC. This sequence joins TRBV28 and TRBJ1-2; D might be TRBD1 (5 bases). In germline, CDR1 is MDHEN, CDR2 SYDVKM. V was shortened by 8 bases and J by 4 bases, with 11 bases between the two germline ends. CDR3 length: 12 residues.

The CDR3 nucleotides read TGTGCCACCAGTCCAGACGACGCTAACTATGGCTACACCTTC. Translated, it gives CATSPDDANYGYTF. V usage is TRBV24-1 and J usage is TRBJ1-2, with D uncertain. Germline V gene data show CDR1 as KGHDR and CDR2 as SFDVKD. Trimming shortened V by 6 bases and J by 0 bases, and 10 bases separated the two germline ends. CDR3 length: 14 amino acids.

This chain uses TRBV18 with TRBJ1-6, with D uncertain. The CDR3 loop spans 15 amino acids. Germline-derived CDR1 and CDR2 are KGHSH and LQKENI. With 2 bases removed from V and 7 bases from J, the gap between germline ends came to 12 bases. The CDR3 protein is CASSPIQDGNSPLHF. The CDR3, as DNA: TGTGCCAGCTCACCAATCCAGGATGGGAATTCACCCCTCCACTTT.

This clone occurred once. The chain combines TRBV18 with TRBJ2-7; 7 bases are shared with TRBD1. Losses at the gene ends were 3 bases for V and 3 bases for J; bases not matched to a gene: 11. CDR1 KGHSH and CDR2 LQKENI come from the germline V gene. The CDR3 is made up of 16 amino acids. CDR3 amino acids: CASSPFTGTDLYEQYF. CDR3 nucleotides: TGTGCCAGCTCACCCTTCACCGGGACAGACCTCTACGAGCAGTACTTC.

V and J are TRBV29-1 and TRBJ2-1; 11 bases agree with TRBD2. The trim removed 6 bases at V and 8 bases at J, leaving 12 bases unmatched. Germline CDR1 and CDR2: SQVTM and ANQGSEA. This CDR3 has 15 amino acids. In DNA form, the CDR3 reads TGCAGCGTCGGCTTAACTAGCGGGGGTAGATATGAGCAGTTCTTC. Its protein is CSVGLTSGGRYEQFF.

The genes are TRBV6-5 and TRBJ1-2; 10 nucleotides line up with TRBD1. With 4 bases clipped from V and 4 bases from J, the junction kept 0 bases outside the gene matches. The CDR3 length is 13 residues. CDR1 is MNHEY and CDR2 is SVGAGI in the germline V gene. The DNA of the CDR3 is TGTGCCAGCAGTTGGGACAGGGGCTATGGCTACACCTTC. Residues: CASSWDRGYGYTF.

The V and J genes are TRBV7-9 and TRBJ1-2; D is ambiguous. This CDR3 region has 14 residues. CDR1 is SEHNR, CDR2 FQNEAQ, per germline (reference sequence). V was shortened by 0 bases and J by 4 bases, with 9 bases between the two germline ends. CDR3 bases: TGTGCCAGCAGCTTAGCCGGGCCCAGCTATGGCTACACCTTC. Residues: CASSLAGPSYGYTF.

This chain connects TRBV6-2 or TRBV6-3 to TRBJ2-7; D is unresolved. The germline gives CDR1 MNHEY, CDR2 SVGEGT. This CDR3 spans 14 amino acids. V lost 0 bases to trimming and J lost 1 base, with 7 bases between them. CDR3 sequence reads: CASSYSTASYEQYF. The CDR3 region has the DNA TGTGCCAGCAGTTACTCGACTGCTTCCTACGAGCAGTACTTC.

The chain employs TRBV7-2 and TRBJ1-1; D remains ambiguous. CDR1 SGHTA and CDR2 FQGNSA come from the germline V gene. The CDR3 sequence is 16 residues long. Trimming removed 5 bases from V and 1 base from J, with 17 bases in between. CDR3 sequence: CASSPPGQSSNTEAFF. In nucleotides, the CDR3 is TGTGCCAGCAGCCCCCCCGGGCAGTCTTCGAACACTGAAGCTTTCTTT.

The chain couples TRBV6-2 or TRBV6-3 to TRBJ2-3, with 9 bases aligning to TRBD2. Germline trimming cut 3 bases from V and 7 bases from J; bases unmatched to any gene: 5. The CDR3 is made up of 14 amino acids. Germline values: CDR1 MNHEY, CDR2 SVGEGT. The CDR3 sequence: CASSYGSGGYTQYF. CDR3 in DNA: TGTGCCAGCAGTTATGGGAGCGGGGGGTATACGCAGTATTTT.

The chain couples TRBV6-5 to TRBJ1-2; D is uncertain. V was clipped by 9 bases and J by 4 bases, with 21 bases between them. CDR3 length equals 15 residues. The germline V gene has CDR1 MNHEY and CDR2 SVGAGI. The CDR3 nucleotides are TGTGCCAGTACCCTATCAGTTGGGGAGTTCTATGGCTACACCTTC. This codes for CASTLSVGEFYGYTF.

CDR3 region: CSASLPGQGGYTF. CDR3 coding DNA: TGCAGTGCTAGTCTCCCGGGACAGGGAGGGTACACCTTC. V and J are TRBV20-1 and TRBJ1-2, with 9 bases identical to TRBD1. The J segment lost 11 bases and the V segment lost 3 bases, leaving 10 bases of the junction unmatched. The CDR3 has 13 residues. Germline values: CDR1 DFQATT, CDR2 SNEGSKA (reference sequence).

This chain uses TRBV7-9 with TRBJ1-2; maybe TRBD1 (5 bases). This CDR3 contains 15 residues. V dropped 5 bases and J dropped 8 bases, with 21 bases sitting between them. The V gene's germline CDR1 is SEHNR and CDR2 FQNEAQ (reference sequence). DNA for the CDR3: TGTGCCAGCAGCGGAACCGTGACAGATCCCGGAGGCTACACCTTC. It translates to CASSGTVTDPGGYTF.

This chain joins TRBV5-6 and TRBJ2-7, with D unresolved. From germline, CDR1 is SGHDT and CDR2 YYEEEE. The V end lost 1 base, the J end lost 3 bases, and 14 bases lay between the germline ends. The length of the CDR3 is 15 residues. The CDR3 reads CASSLSLGRIYEQYF. CDR3 DNA: TGTGCCAGCAGCTTGAGCCTAGGCAGGATCTACGAGCAGTACTTC.

V and J are TRBV18 and TRBJ2-4; 9 bases align to TRBD1. Germline V gene sequence: CDR1 KGHSH, CDR2 LQKENI. CDR3 size: 16 residues. Trimming took 5 bases from V and 2 from J; bases not matched to a gene: 7. The CDR3 nucleotides read TGTGCCAGCTCAAGACAGGGGGTAGCGTCCAAAAACATTCAGTACTTC. Translated: CASSRQGVASKNIQYF.

The chain uses TRBV3-1 (or the pseudogene TRBV3-2) and TRBJ2-6; D not resolved. V was trimmed by 4 bases and J by 2 bases, leaving 6 bases between them. This CDR3 has 14 residues. Germline V lookup: CDR1 LGHDT, CDR2 YNNKEL (reference sequence). The CDR3 is CASSPSPGANVLTF. CDR3 DNA sequence: TGTGCCAGCAGCCCAAGTCCTGGGGCCAACGTCCTGACTTTC.

This chain links TRBV7-2 with TRBJ1-6; D not resolved. Trimming pared 6 bases from V and 8 bases from J, leaving 8 bases between. Germline V lookup: CDR1 SGHTA, CDR2 FQGNSA. The CDR3 is 12 residues long. The CDR3 region is CASSLQYSPLHF. DNA for the CDR3: TGTGCCAGCAGTTTACAGTATTCACCCCTCCACTTT.

The V gene is TRBV5-4, the J gene TRBJ2-1; 12 bases match TRBD2. With V trimmed by 4 bases and J by 0 bases, 2 bases remained unmatched. Germline V lookup: CDR1 SGHNT, CDR2 YYREEE (reference sequence). This CDR3 has 16 amino acids. Here the CDR3 reads CASSRTSGVSYNEQFF. For the CDR3, the DNA is TGTGCCAGCAGCCGGACTAGCGGGGTCTCCTACAATGAGCAGTTCTTC.

V and J are TRBV23-1 and TRBJ1-3, with 7 bases aligning to TRBD1. TRBV23-1 qualifies as an ORF whose function is uncertain. The CDR3 consists of 15 residues. V shed 2 bases and J 5 bases; nucleotides not matched to a gene: 6. CDR3 in amino acids: CASSQPDRARNTIYF. CDR3 nucleotide sequence: TGCGCCAGCAGTCAACCTGACAGGGCCCGAAACACCATATATTTT.

The chain links TRBV7-9 to TRBJ1-3; D is possibly TRBD1 (6 bases). There are 15 residues in the CDR3. Germline assignment: CDR1 SEHNR and CDR2 FQNEAQ (reference sequence). The germline V and J ends were trimmed by 2 bases and 0 bases, with 8 bases remaining between them. The CDR3 protein is CASSLLQGSGNTIYF. In DNA form, the CDR3 reads TGTGCCAGCAGCTTATTACAGGGCTCTGGAAACACCATATATTTT. Full variable domain (outside the CDR3, taken from reference TRBV7-9 and TRBJ1-3): DTGVSQNPRHKITKRGQNVTFRCDPISEHNRLYWYRQTLGQGPEFLTYFQNEAQLEKSRLLSDRFSAERPKGSFSTLEIQRTEQGDSAMYLCASSLLQGSGNTIYFGEGSWLTVV.

The chain combines TRBV9 with TRBJ2-7, with 9 bases aligning to TRBD2. The CDR3 spans 15 residues. The V and J ends lost 4 bases and 4 bases, in that order; junction bases with no gene match: 9. Germline V lookup: CDR1 SGDLS, CDR2 YYNGEE. For the CDR3, the DNA is TGTGCCAGCAGCCCCACGGTAGCGGGGGTTTACGAGCAGTACTTC. It encodes CASSPTVAGVYEQYF.

This clone was seen only a few times. V usage is TRBV4-2 and J usage is TRBJ2-2; 9 positions match TRBD2. V was pared by 0 bases and J by 1 base, with 9 bases of the junction left unmatched. Per the germline V gene, CDR1 is LGHNA and CDR2 is YNFKEQ. The CDR3 is made up of 19 amino acids. CDR3 sequence: CASSQERRGLAKNTGELFF. Written as DNA, the CDR3 is TGTGCCAGCAGCCAAGAAAGGAGGGGACTAGCAAAGAACACCGGGGAGCTGTTTTTT.